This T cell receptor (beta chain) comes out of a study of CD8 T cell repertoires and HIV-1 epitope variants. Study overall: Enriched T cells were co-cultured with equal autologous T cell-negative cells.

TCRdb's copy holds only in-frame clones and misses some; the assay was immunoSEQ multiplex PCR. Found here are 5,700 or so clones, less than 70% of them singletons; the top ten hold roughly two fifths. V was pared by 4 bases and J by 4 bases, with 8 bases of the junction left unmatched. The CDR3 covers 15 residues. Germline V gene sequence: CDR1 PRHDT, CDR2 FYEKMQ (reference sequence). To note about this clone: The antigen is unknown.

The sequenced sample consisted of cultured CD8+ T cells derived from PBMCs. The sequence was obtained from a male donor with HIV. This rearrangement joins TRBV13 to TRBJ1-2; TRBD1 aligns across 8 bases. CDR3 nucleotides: TGTGCCAGCAGCTCGCAGGAGGACAGGGTCTATGGCTACACCTTC. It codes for CASSSQEDRVYGYTF.